This T cell receptor beta chain was sequenced for a study of T cells in Graves' hyperthyroidism and ophthalmopathy. The source material, RNA transcripts, was used to amplify TCR beta CDR3 regions. TCR CDR3 regions were first amplified by RT-PCR with HTBI primers. MiXCR, applied by TCRdb to the multiplex PCR reads, yields one record per CDR3 protein. Among a few hundred thousand distinct CDR3 sequences, roughly 18% were seen once, and the ten largest hold 35% to 45%. The source is a man younger than 35 with Graves' ophthalmopathy. Sequencing was performed on blood.

The CDR3 DNA reads TGTGCCAGCAGCGCCATGACTAGCGGGGGGAAAAATGAGCAGTTCTTC. It encodes CASSAMTSGGKNEQFF. The chain couples TRBV9 to TRBJ2-1; 13 nucleotides agree with TRBD2. This CDR3 spans 16 amino acids. The V gene end was trimmed by 3 bases and the J gene end by 7 bases; junction bases not matched to a gene: 7. Germline V CDR1 and CDR2: SGDLS, YYNGEE.